These 27 T cell receptor beta chains were sequenced from one sample in a study of blood T cell repertoires in COVID-19. Measured with immunoSEQ multiplex PCR; TCRdb has only the in-frame clones, and not every one. The sample records about 200,000 clones, about 89% being singletons. Material: PBMCs or T cells enriched from blood (not recorded which). These receptors came from a woman between 18 and 29 years old who had recovered from COVID-19.

The genes are TRBV3-1 (or the pseudogene TRBV3-2) and TRBJ2-3; TRBD2 aligns across 8 bases. CDR1 LGHDT and CDR2 YNNKEL come from the germline V gene (reference sequence). There are 15 residues in the CDR3. With 4 bases clipped from V and 5 bases from J, the junction kept 8 bases outside the gene matches. CDR3 DNA: TGTGCCAGCAGCCCCGGGGGGGGCTACGGAGATACGCAGTATTTT. Protein product: CASSPGGGYGDTQYF.

The chain links TRBV9 to TRBJ2-5; D is unclear. CDR1 is SGDLS and CDR2 is YYNGEE in the germline V gene. The CDR3 runs to 15 residues. The germline V and J ends were trimmed by 0 bases and 3 bases, with 12 bases remaining between them. The CDR3 nucleotides read TGTGCCAGCAGCGTAGCCTACTTACCCAAAGAGACCCAGTACTTC. Translating gives CASSVAYLPKETQYF. The full variable domain, rest sourced from reference TRBV9 and TRBJ2-5, is DSGVTQTPKHLITATGQRVTLRCSPRSGDLSVYWYQQSLDQGLQFLIQYYNGEERAKGNILERFSAQQFPDLHSELNLSSLELGDSALYFCASSVAYLPKETQYFGPGTRLLVL.

The chain joins TRBV3-1 (or the pseudogene TRBV3-2) to TRBJ2-7; D is undetermined. CDR1 LGHDT and CDR2 YNNKEL come from the germline V gene (reference sequence). The CDR3 consists of 12 residues. Trimming shortened V by 6 bases and J by 7 bases, and 13 bases separated the two germline ends. The CDR3, as DNA: TGTGCCAGCAGTCGACAAAAACGGGAGCAGTACTTC. Translated, it gives CASSRQKREQYF.

This chain links TRBV7-9 with TRBJ1-2; 7 bases are a match to TRBD1. The V and J ends lost 5 bases and 8 bases, in that order; junction bases with no gene match: 8. CDR1 SEHNR and CDR2 FQNEAQ come from the germline V gene (reference sequence). This CDR3 has 13 residues. The CDR3 sequence is CASSIKDRRGYTF. CDR3 DNA: TGTGCCAGCAGCATAAAGGACAGGCGAGGCTACACCTTC.

The genes are TRBV9 and TRBJ2-1; no firm D call. This CDR3 is built from 11 residues. The V end was cut by 3 bases, the J end by 10 bases, with 8 bases between. Germline CDR1 reads SGDLS; CDR2 reads YYNGEE. CDR3 sequence reads: CASSANREQFF. The CDR3 nucleotides read TGTGCCAGCAGCGCTAATCGGGAGCAGTTCTTC.

J is TRBJ1-2 and V is TRBV4-2; the D gene is possibly TRBD1 (6 bases). The CDR3 has 13 residues. Germline loops: CDR1 LGHNA, CDR2 YNFKEQ. V dropped 1 base and J dropped 7 bases, with 10 bases sitting between them. This CDR3 reads CASSQGTVLGYTF. CDR3 DNA: TGTGCCAGCAGCCAAGGGACAGTCCTTGGCTACACCTTC.

The chain uses TRBV19 and TRBJ1-6, with 9 positions matching TRBD1. V lost 8 bases, J lost 7 bases, and 12 bases stayed unmatched. This CDR3 has 16 residues. Germline CDR1 is LNHDA and CDR2 is SQIVND (reference sequence). In DNA form, the CDR3 reads TGTGCCAGTGGAACCCCCGGGACAGGGATAAATTCACCCCTCCACTTT. This translates into CASGTPGTGINSPLHF.

This clone occurred once. This chain connects TRBV2 to TRBJ1-2; D gene uncertain. V was trimmed by 8 bases and J by 8 bases, leaving 12 bases between them. This CDR3 contains 11 residues. CDR1 is SNHLY and CDR2 is FYNNEI in the germline V gene. This CDR3 is CASQRERGYTF. The CDR3 DNA reads TGTGCCAGCCAGAGAGAGAGGGGCTACACCTTC.

This clone was counted once. This chain joins TRBV3-1 (or the pseudogene TRBV3-2) and TRBJ2-7; 8 bases are shared with TRBD2. The CDR3 sequence is 12 residues long. Losses at the gene ends were 5 bases for V and 5 bases for J; bases not matched to a gene: 2. Looked up from germline, CDR1 is LGHDT and CDR2 is YNNKEL (reference sequence). CDR3 DNA sequence: TGTGCCAGCAGCTCGCGGGGGGACGAGCAGTACTTC. This codes for CASSSRGDEQYF.

In regard to this clone: The sample carries other DNA sequences with the same CDR3. The chain combines TRBV11-2 with TRBJ1-5; D not certain. The V gene lost 0 bases and the J gene lost 4 bases, with 4 bases spanning the gap. Germline CDR1 and CDR2: SGHAT and FQNNGV. The CDR3 is made up of 13 amino acids. DNA of the CDR3: TGTGCCAGCAGCTTAGATCGTAATCAGCCCCAGCATTTT. This translates into CASSLDRNQPQHF.

V is TRBV28 and J is TRBJ2-7; TRBD2 might be the D (5 bases). The CDR3 covers 15 residues. Germline V gene data show CDR1 as MDHEN and CDR2 as SYDVKM. Trimming shortened V by 6 bases and J by 2 bases, and 17 bases separated the two germline ends. This CDR3 reads CASSPFQTGAYEQYF. The CDR3 DNA reads TGTGCCAGCAGCCCCTTTCAGACCGGGGCCTACGAGCAGTACTTC.

The chain carries TRBV6-5 and TRBJ1-2, with D perhaps matching TRBD1 (6 bases). V lost 1 base to trimming and J lost 5 bases, with 14 bases between them. This CDR3 comprises 15 residues. Germline V CDR1 and CDR2: MNHEY, SVGAGI. The CDR3 protein is CASSYFPAGTYGYTF. Written as DNA, the CDR3 is TGTGCCAGCAGTTACTTTCCCGCAGGGACATATGGCTACACCTTC.

The rearrangement uses TRBV30 and TRBJ1-4; unclear D gene. Germline V gene sequence: CDR1 GTSNPN, CDR2 SVGIG (reference sequence). This CDR3 has 13 amino acids. Trimming removed 4 bases from V and 4 bases from J, with 10 bases in between. The CDR3 nucleotides are TGTGCCTGGAATACAGAGAATAATGAAAAACTGTTTTTT. Its translation: CAWNTENNEKLFF.

A word on this clone: A much larger clone sits a single nucleotide away, making a read error possible. This rearrangement joins TRBV6-4 to TRBJ2-3, with 11 bases lining up with TRBD1. The CDR3 totals 14 residues. Germline V gene lookup returns CDR1 MRHNA and CDR2 SNTAGT. V trimming: 3 bases; J trimming: 5 bases; junction bases outside the gene matches: 1. The CDR3 nucleotides read TGTGCCAGCAGTGAGGGACAGGGGGGAGATACGCAGTATTTT. Its translation is CASSEGQGGDTQYF.

The rearrangement joins TRBV27 to TRBJ2-3; D is perhaps TRBD2 (7 bases). Germline CDR1 is MNHEY and CDR2 is SMNVEV (reference sequence). The CDR3 totals 14 residues. V dropped 7 bases and J dropped 3 bases, with 14 bases sitting between them. The DNA of the CDR3 is TGTGCCAGCACTCCCCGGGGGGCGACAGATACGCAGTATTTT. It translates to CASTPRGATDTQYF.

This clone has a handful of counts. This chain uses TRBV5-1 with TRBJ1-6, with D possibly TRBD1 on 5 matching bases. Germline V lookup: CDR1 SGHRS, CDR2 YFSETQ. The ends were cut back, 4 bases at V and 7 bases at J, with 12 bases in the middle. The CDR3 length is 14 residues. CDR3 DNA sequence: TGCGCCAGCAGCGCCTCCGGGGGGAATTCACCCCTCCACTTT. Its protein is CASSASGGNSPLHF. Together with reference TRBV5-1 and TRBJ1-6, the CDR3 gives the full variable domain: KAGVTQTPRYLIKTRGQQVTLSCSPISGHRSVSWYQQTPGQGLQFLFEYFSETQRNKGNFPGRFSGRQFSNSRSEMNVSTLELGDSALYLCASSASGGNSPLHFGNGTRLTVT.

The chain is built from TRBV5-5 and TRBJ2-1; TRBD2 aligns across 8 bases. CDR1 is SGHKS and CDR2 is YYEKEE in the germline V gene (reference sequence). CDR3 size: 14 residues. J lost 7 bases, V lost 2 bases, and 5 bases had no gene match. CDR3 amino acids: CASSFTSGYNEQFF. Here the CDR3 DNA reads TGTGCCAGCAGCTTCACTAGCGGTTATAATGAGCAGTTCTTC.

The J gene is TRBJ2-7, the V gene TRBV5-1; tentative D call: TRBD2 (6 bases). V was shortened by 4 bases and J by 3 bases, with 11 bases between the two germline ends. Germline V gene sequence: CDR1 SGHRS, CDR2 YFSETQ. CDR3 length: 13 amino acids. CDR3 in amino acids: CASSQQEGYEQYF. The DNA for the CDR3 is TGCGCCAGCAGCCAGCAGGAGGGCTACGAGCAGTACTTC.

The chain employs TRBV4-2 and TRBJ2-7; TRBD2 aligns across 8 bases. The CDR3 consists of 17 residues. The trim removed 0 bases at V and 4 bases at J, leaving 11 bases unmatched. Germline loops: CDR1 LGHNA, CDR2 YNFKEQ. The DNA for the CDR3 is TGTGCCAGCAGCCAAGAAATGGGGCGGCGGGGGGAATACGAGCAGTACTTC. Amino acids: CASSQEMGRRGEYEQYF.

The chain employs TRBV12-3 or TRBV12-4 and TRBJ1-2; D ambiguous. The ends were cut back, 5 bases at V and 5 bases at J, with 12 bases in the middle. The CDR3 length is 13 residues. The CDR3, as DNA: TGTGCCAGCAGTCCCACACCAGATTATGGCTACACCTTC. This encodes CASSPTPDYGYTF.

The rearrangement joins TRBV12-3 or TRBV12-4 to TRBJ1-6, with no clear D. V lost 3 bases and J lost 10, with 10 bases in between. CDR3 length: 13 amino acids. CDR3 amino acids: CASSFRPGSPLHF. Here the CDR3 DNA reads TGTGCCAGCAGTTTTCGTCCAGGATCACCCCTCCACTTT.

The CDR3 protein is CASSHERGGTDTQYF. DNA for the CDR3: TGTGCCAGCAGCCATGAGCGGGGGGGCACAGATACGCAGTATTTT. The rearrangement joins TRBV4-2 to TRBJ2-3; TRBD2 matches 9 bases. V was clipped by 3 bases and J by 1 base; unmatched bases: 2. Germline CDR1 and CDR2: LGHNA and YNFKEQ. The CDR3 extends over 15 amino acids.

Written as DNA, the CDR3 is TGCGCCAGCAGCTTAGCGGGCTCAGCCGGAAACACCATATATTTT. Its protein product is CASSLAGSAGNTIYF. The genes are TRBV5-1 and TRBJ1-3; D gene unclear. Trimming left V 2 bases short and J 4 bases short, with 13 bases between. Germline CDR1 is SGHRS and CDR2 is YFSETQ. The CDR3 spans 15 residues.

The CDR3 spells CASSLGGTGAYNEQFF. For the CDR3, the DNA is TGTGCCAGCAGCTTAGGGGGGACAGGGGCATACAATGAGCAGTTCTTC. This rearrangement joins TRBV7-2 to TRBJ2-1, with 10 bases lining up with TRBD1. The CDR3 runs to 16 residues. CDR1 and CDR2 from the germline V gene are SGHTA and FQGNSA. J was trimmed by 4 bases and V by 1 base; bases with no gene match: 4.

J is TRBJ1-1 and V is TRBV27; 12 bases are a match to TRBD1. CDR3 length equals 16 residues. From germline, CDR1 is MNHEY and CDR2 SMNVEV (reference sequence). V trimming: 7 bases; J trimming: 6 bases; junction bases outside the gene matches: 12. The CDR3, as DNA: TGTGCCAGCACACCGGGACAGGGGGCAATAAACGCTGAAGCTTTCTTT. This gives the protein CASTPGQGAINAEAFF.

The CDR3 sequence: CASSSVLIAKNIQYF. The CDR3, as DNA: TGTGCCAGCAGCTCCGTCCTTATAGCCAAAAACATTCAGTACTTC. V and J are TRBV27 and TRBJ2-4; D is uncertain. CDR3 length: 15 residues. Germline values: CDR1 MNHEY, CDR2 SMNVEV (reference sequence). Trimming took 6 bases from V and 0 from J, leaving 12 bases between them.

A word on this clone: The sample carries other DNA sequences with the same CDR3. The chain carries TRBV9 and TRBJ2-7; TRBD2 matches 13 bases. This CDR3 comprises 16 residues. The trim removed 0 bases at V and 2 bases at J, leaving 2 bases unmatched. The V gene's germline CDR1 is SGDLS and CDR2 YYNGEE. DNA for the CDR3: TGTGCCAGCAGCGTAGGGGGGACTAGCGGGACCTACGAGCAGTACTTC. It codes for CASSVGGTSGTYEQYF.